Each of the 3 T cell receptor beta chains below was sequenced from the same sample in a study of control samples from healthy donors and cancer patients. TCRdb's table, derived via immunoSEQ multiplex PCR, lists solely in-frame clones and lacks some. The top ten hold around 6.5% of the sample, which has about 410,000 clones, around 90% seen once. Sequencing was performed on PBMCs. These receptors all come from a man in his forties or fifties with head and neck cancer.

The gene calls are TRBV6-5 and TRBJ1-5; tentative D call: TRBD1 (6 bases). V lost 6 bases to trimming and J lost 3 bases, with 12 bases between them. Germline V gene lookup returns CDR1 MNHEY and CDR2 SVGAGI. The CDR3 has 14 amino acids. CDR3 region: CASSLNRDNQPQHF. Written as DNA, the CDR3 is TGTGCCAGCAGCCTAAACAGGGACAATCAGCCCCAGCATTTT.

This clone was seen more than once but under ten times. CDR3 nucleotide sequence: TGTGCCAGCAGTAAAAGGGGGGGCAATCAGCCCCAGCATTTT. It translates to CASSKRGGNQPQHF. The rearrangement uses TRBV6-6 and TRBJ1-5, with D tentatively TRBD1 (6 bases). Trimming took 5 bases from V and 2 from J, leaving 10 bases between them. The CDR3 runs to 14 residues. CDR1 MNHNY and CDR2 SVGAGI come from the germline V gene (reference sequence).

The chain recombines TRBV6-5 with TRBJ2-5; the D call may be TRBD1 or TRBD2 (5 bases each). The CDR3 loop spans 13 amino acids. V lost 8 bases to trimming and J lost 5 bases, with 15 bases between them. The germline V gene encodes CDR1 MNHEY and CDR2 SVGAGI. CDR3 sequence: CASGPGPRETQYF. The DNA for the CDR3 is TGTGCCAGCGGGCCGGGACCAAGGGAGACCCAGTACTTC.